This T cell receptor (beta chain) was documented in a study of spatial heterogeneity in lung cancer (dated by TCRdb to about 2019). As for the study more broadly: Beta-chain transcripts were consistently detected in greater numbers than alpha-chain transcripts, which likely reflects a higher abundance of beta-chain transcripts. In the raw uncorrected reads, each unique combination of TCR and UMI appeared more than ten times on average. In non-small cell lung cancer, the study made a quantitative comparison of TCR alpha and beta repertoires among multiple tumor regions, matched nontumor lung and blood. Nonsynonymous mutation counts, determined by whole-exome sequencing of tumor tissue, were related to features of the TCR repertoire. At surgery, both alpha and beta chains were TCR-sequenced in 220 tumor regions, 64 matched nontumor lung samples and some 60 PBMC samples.

Library prep was done by 5' RACE. This sample was sequenced with a NextSeq 500. The TCR library protocol attached a unique molecular identifier to each TCR cDNA molecule to allow correction of PCR and sequencing errors. The study's own analysis went as follows. Decombinator tools were used for TCR identification, UMI-based error correction and CDR3 extraction. Expanded TCRs were defined as those above a frequency of 2 per 1,000, corresponding to the top 1% of the tumor frequency distribution. Renyi diversity was calculated using the R vegan package after each repertoire was subsampled 100 times to 5,000 TCRs. CDR3 similarity networks were constructed using string-kernel similarity of amino acid triplets, with links drawn between CDR3s whose pairwise similarity was above 0.82. In TCRdb, the public reads were trimmed at Q25 with fastp and aligned with MiXCR, with productive beta chains retained. Rows matching on CDR3 protein sequence are summarized as one entry with the most common DNA and genes. The V and J calls and clone size are TCRdb's, not the authors'. Here the sample has some 41,000 distinct CDR3 sequences; approximately 7% occur a single time. The ten top clones hold around 43% of the sample.

Trimmed from V: 3 bases; trimmed from J: 2 bases; junction bases lacking a gene match: 2. Sequences SQVTM (CDR1) and ANQGSEA (CDR2) are obtained from the germline V gene. The CDR3 numbers 13 residues from cysteine through phenylalanine. CDR3 DNA only is kept here, 39 bases in frame from base 1. The paper as a whole reports these results and caveats: Ubiquitous expanded tumor TCRs were detected in blood more often at tumor resection than at routine follow-up. Confirming at a functional level the hypothesis that regional TCRs recognize regional mutations was considered to require additional single-cell paired TCR alpha and beta sequencing.

The time point label corresponds to: sample taken at primary tumor resection. Without any cell sorting, TCR sequencing was performed on whole RNA extracted either from tumor and nontumor lung tissue or from cryopreserved PBMC samples. The donors were approximately 70 patients from the lung TRACERx cohort who had early-stage, untreated non-small cell lung cancer. Patients were selected for TCR sequencing only if sufficient RNA was available from at least two tumor regions. This clonotype appeared a few times. It lacks a known antigen. Base qualities are not at hand, and no much larger clone is one base apart.

The rearranged chain carries TRBV29-1 and TRBJ1-2; 8 bases in the junction line up with TRBD1. Sample: PBMCs, taken at surgery. The clonotype originates from a female donor with early-stage non-small cell lung cancer. At the DNA level, the sequence is TGCAGCGTTGATCACAGGGGGAACTATGGCTACACCTTC. It specifies CSVDHRGNYGYTF.